This is a list of T cell receptor beta chains from one sample in a study of OX40 agonist ivuxolimab in advanced cancers. Assay: immunoSEQ multiplex PCR; the TCRdb copy retains only in-frame clones and omits some. Altogether tens of thousands of clones are present, 89% being singletons, with the ten largest covering 12%. The sample was CD4+ or CD8+ T cells sorted from blood, taken in a trial of the OX40 agonist ivuxolimab. These receptors all stem from an adult with an advanced solid tumor such as melanoma, head and neck, liver or kidney cancer. The CDR3 runs from the conserved cysteine through the conserved F or W. D genes are given only for firm matches. Expanded clones are given a class, and other clones once, few, many or no size at all.

NA,TRBJ2-5,TRBV6-6,NA,CASLGPMFETQYF,TGTGCCAGCTTGGGGCCCATGTTTGAGACCCAGTACTTC
NA,TRBJ2-7,TRBV6-1,TRBD2,CASSEGLAGGSEQYF,TGTGCCAGCAGTGAAGGACTAGCGGGAGGATCCGAGCAGTACTTC
NA,TRBJ2-1,TRBV7-3,NA,CASSLSPAGEQFF,TGTGCCAGCAGCTTAAGCCCGGCCGGTGAGCAGTTCTTC
NA,TRBJ2-7,TRBV27,NA,CASSPRGQLYEQYF,TGTGCCAGCAGTCCCCGCGGACAGCTCTACGAGCAGTACTTC
NA,TRBJ2-1,TRBV7-9,NA,CASSLVVNEQFF,TGTGCCAGCAGCTTAGTGGTCAATGAGCAGTTCTTC
NA,TRBJ2-1,TRBV7-9,TRBD2,CASRDGLAGAEQFF,TGTGCCAGCAGGGATGGACTAGCGGGGGCTGAGCAGTTCTTC
NA,TRBJ2-1,TRBV4-1,NA,CASSQESGYNEQFF,TGCGCCAGCAGCCAAGAAAGCGGATACAATGAGCAGTTCTTC
NA,TRBJ2-1,TRBV30,NA,CAWSAWQGKIGYNEQFF,TGTGCCTGGAGTGCATGGCAGGGGAAGATAGGTTACAATGAGCAGTTCTTC
NA,TRBJ2-7,TRBV29-1,NA,CSVEDRDNSYEQYF,TGCAGCGTTGAAGATCGGGACAACTCCTACGAGCAGTACTTC
NA,TRBJ2-3,TRBV9,NA,CASSVAGTNGGPDTQYF,TGTGCCAGCAGCGTAGCCGGGACTAACGGGGGGCCAGATACGCAGTATTTT
NA,TRBJ2-3,TRBV27,NA,CASSPGLHDTQYF,TGTGCCAGCAGCCCTGGCCTGCATGATACGCAGTATTTT
NA,TRBJ2-1,TRBV4-1,NA,CASSRQGSRNEQFF,TGCGCCAGCAGCCGCCAGGGATCGAGGAATGAGCAGTTCTTC
NA,TRBJ2-7,TRBV27,NA,CASSYSGTGGDEQYF,TGTGCCAGCAGTTACTCGGGGACCGGGGGAGACGAGCAGTACTTC
NA,TRBJ2-7,TRBV4-1,TRBD1,CASSHGGQGYYEQYF,TGCGCCAGCAGCCACGGGGGACAGGGCTACTACGAGCAGTACTTC
NA,TRBJ1-2,TRBV5-4,NA,CASSWPEGGYGYTF,TGTGCCAGCAGCTGGCCCGAGGGGGGCTATGGCTACACCTTC
NA,TRBJ2-1,TRBV2,NA,CASSETIALNNEQFF,TGTGCCAGCAGTGAAACGATCGCATTAAACAATGAGCAGTTCTTC
NA,TRBJ2-5,TRBV7-8,NA,CASSLVGGNQETQYF,TGTGCCAGCAGCTTAGTTGGGGGCAATCAAGAGACCCAGTACTTC
NA,TRBJ1-2,TRBV2,NA,CASSGPTENYGYTF,TGTGCCAGCAGCGGACCTACCGAGAACTATGGCTACACCTTC
NA,TRBJ2-1,TRBV27,NA,CASSSPLRQGTDSEQFF,TGTGCCAGCAGTTCCCCCCTTCGTCAGGGCACGGACAGTGAGCAGTTCTTC
once,TRBJ2-1,TRBV5-1,TRBD2,CASSSAAGTSYNEQFF,TGCGCCAGCAGCTCGGCAGCCGGGACTAGCTACAATGAGCAGTTCTTC
NA,TRBJ2-1,TRBV4-1,TRBD2,CASSQDVSGGAEQFF,TGCGCCAGCAGCCAAGACGTTAGCGGGGGGGCTGAGCAGTTCTTC
once,TRBJ2-7,TRBV19,NA,CASSRGSPYEQYF,TGTGCCAGTAGTCGGGGCTCTCCCTACGAGCAGTACTTC
NA,TRBJ1-1,TRBV10-3,NA,CAISEYSTEAFF,TGTGCCATCAGTGAGTACAGCACTGAAGCTTTCTTT
NA,TRBJ2-3,TRBV27,TRBD2,CASSLIPTRTGTSGGDTQYF,TGTGCCAGCAGTTTAATCCCTACCCGCACCGGGACTAGCGGGGGTGATACGCAGTATTTT
NA,TRBJ2-3,TRBV5-1,TRBD1,CASSWTGRTDTQYF,TGCGCCAGCAGCTGGACAGGACGCACAGATACGCAGTATTTT
NA,TRBJ2-7,TRBV5-1,TRBD2,CASSLGLAGKRTYEQYF,TGCGCCAGCAGCTTGGGACTAGCGGGGAAACGAACCTACGAGCAGTACTTC
NA,TRBJ2-7,TRBV7-9,TRBD2,CASSLAGGEGSYEQYF,TGTGCCAGCAGCTTAGCTGGGGGGGAAGGGTCCTACGAGCAGTACTTC
once,TRBJ2-1,TRBV4-1,NA,CASSQDPQGKSVDEQFF,TGCGCCAGCAGCCAAGATCCCCAGGGGAAATCTGTCGATGAGCAGTTCTTC
NA,TRBJ2-5,TRBV20-1,NA,CSATRETQYF,TGCAGTGCCACCCGGGAGACCCAGTACTTC
NA,TRBJ1-5,TRBV6-6,NA,CASSKGPEGQPQHF,TGTGCCAGCAGTAAGGGGCCGGAGGGTCAGCCCCAGCATTTT
NA,TRBJ2-7,TRBV9,TRBD1,CASSPPGQGAYEQYF,TGTGCCAGCAGCCCACCGGGACAGGGGGCTTACGAGCAGTACTTC
few,TRBJ1-2,TRBV7-9,TRBD1,CASSLSLTGVFTF,TGTGCCAGCAGCTTAAGTCTGACAGGGGTATTCACCTTC
NA,TRBJ2-1,TRBV27,NA,CASSLGGGNNEQFF,TGTGCCAGCAGCCTAGGTGGCGGAAACAATGAGCAGTTCTTC
once,TRBJ2-5,TRBV5-1,TRBD2,CASRRRGGGRETQYF,TGCGCCAGCAGGCGGCGGGGGGGCGGTCGAGAGACCCAGTACTTC
once,TRBJ2-5,TRBV28,NA,CASSPRGDSQETQYF,TGTGCCAGCAGTCCCAGAGGCGACAGTCAAGAGACCCAGTACTTC
NA,TRBJ1-1,TRBV29-1,NA,CSVEFAGATEAFF,TGCAGCGTTGAATTTGCAGGGGCCACTGAAGCTTTCTTT
NA,TRBJ2-7,TRBV19,NA,CASIGDGYEQYF,TGTGCCAGTATCGGGGACGGTTACGAGCAGTACTTC
NA,TRBJ2-1,TRBV6-5,TRBD2,CASSRGTSGYNEQFF,TGTGCCAGCAGCCGCGGGACTAGCGGATACAATGAGCAGTTCTTC
NA,TRBJ2-7,TRBV5-4,NA,CASSSRFGSYEQYF,TGTGCCAGCAGCTCTAGGTTTGGGTCCTACGAGCAGTACTTC
NA,TRBJ2-5,TRBV11-2,NA,CASSSTLRRETQYF,TGTGCCAGCAGCTCTACTCTACGCCGGGAGACCCAGTACTTC
NA,TRBJ2-1,TRBV27,TRBD2,CASSSGTSGYNEQFF,TGTGCCAGCAGCTCCGGGACTAGCGGGTACAATGAGCAGTTCTTC
NA,TRBJ1-1,TRBV18,NA,CASSPEGLMNTEAFF,TGTGCCAGCTCACCAGAAGGACTCATGAACACTGAAGCTTTCTTT
NA,TRBJ2-1,TRBV27,NA,CASSLVGNEQFF,TGTGCCAGCAGTTTAGTTGGGAATGAGCAGTTCTTC
once,TRBJ1-1,TRBV2,NA,CASKSEAFF,TGTGCCAGCAAGAGTGAAGCTTTCTTT
NA,TRBJ1-2,TRBV5-1,NA,CASSLLRVPTNYGYTF,TGCGCCAGCAGCTTGCTTAGGGTTCCCACTAACTATGGCTACACCTTC
NA,TRBJ2-5,TRBV28,TRBD2,CASSISGREETQYF,TGTGCCAGCAGTATTAGCGGGAGGGAAGAGACCCAGTACTTC
NA,TRBJ2-3,TRBV7-9,TRBD2,CASSSNSGWSTDTQYF,TGTGCCAGCAGCTCCAATAGCGGGTGGAGCACAGATACGCAGTATTTT
NA,TRBJ2-1,TRBV6-1,NA,CASITTSWFWEQFF,TGTGCCAGCATTACCACTAGTTGGTTCTGGGAGCAGTTCTTC
NA,TRBJ2-1,TRBV5-6,NA,CASSLGWLIGDEQFF,TGTGCCAGCAGCTTGGGTTGGCTAATTGGGGATGAGCAGTTCTTC
NA,TRBJ1-1,TRBV18,NA,CASSLAGEGEAFF,TGTGCCAGCTCACTGGCAGGGGAGGGTGAAGCTTTCTTT
NA,TRBJ2-7,TRBV7-9,NA,CASSLVSDSSYEQYF,TGTGCCAGCAGCTTAGTTTCGGACAGTTCCTACGAGCAGTACTTC
once,TRBJ2-2,TRBV7-9,NA,CVKKNTGELFF,TGTGTCAAAAAGAACACCGGGGAGCTGTTTTTT
once,TRBJ1-3,TRBV28,NA,CASSYRGFSGNTIYF,TGTGCCAGCAGTTACAGAGGATTCTCTGGAAACACCATATATTTT
few,TRBJ1-6,TRBV5-1,NA,CASSLVGLGLNSPLHF,TGCGCCAGCAGCTTGGTGGGCCTAGGTTTGAATTCACCCCTCCACTTT
NA,TRBJ2-1,TRBV7-7,NA,CASSNPGDHEQFF,TGTGCCAGCAGCAACCCCGGGGACCATGAGCAGTTCTTC
NA,TRBJ2-7,TRBV11-2,NA,CASSDPTDSYEQYF,TGTGCCAGCAGCGACCCGACAGATTCCTACGAGCAGTACTTC
NA,TRBJ2-5,TRBV30,TRBD1,CAWTVGGGETQYF,TGTGCCTGGACTGTAGGGGGCGGAGAGACCCAGTACTTC
NA,TRBJ1-1,TRBV4-1,NA,CASSRDLGNTEAFF,TGCGCCAGCAGCCGGGACCTGGGCAACACTGAAGCTTTCTTT
once,TRBJ2-1,TRBV19,TRBD1,CASSWGQRVNEQFF,TGTGCCAGTAGTTGGGGACAGAGGGTCAATGAGCAGTTCTTC
NA,TRBJ1-2,TRBV28,NA,CASSSYPASGNGYTF,TGTGCCAGCAGTTCCTACCCCGCCTCGGGAAATGGCTACACCTTC